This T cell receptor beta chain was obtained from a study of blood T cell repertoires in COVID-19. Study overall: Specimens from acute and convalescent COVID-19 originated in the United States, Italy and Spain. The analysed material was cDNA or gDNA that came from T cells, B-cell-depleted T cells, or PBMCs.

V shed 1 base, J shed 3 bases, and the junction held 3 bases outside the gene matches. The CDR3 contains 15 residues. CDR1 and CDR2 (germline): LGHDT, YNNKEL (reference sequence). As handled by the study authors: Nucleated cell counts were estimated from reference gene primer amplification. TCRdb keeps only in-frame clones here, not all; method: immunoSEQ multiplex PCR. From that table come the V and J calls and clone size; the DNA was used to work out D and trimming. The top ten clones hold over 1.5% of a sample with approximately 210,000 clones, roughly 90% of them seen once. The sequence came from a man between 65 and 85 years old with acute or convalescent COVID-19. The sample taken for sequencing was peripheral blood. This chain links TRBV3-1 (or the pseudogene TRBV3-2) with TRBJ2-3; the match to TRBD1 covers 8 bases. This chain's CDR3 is CASSQGQGRTDTQYF. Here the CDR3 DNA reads TGTGCCAGCAGCCAAGGACAGGGGAGAACAGATACGCAGTATTTT.